The rows below give T cell receptor beta chains drawn from one sample of a study of T cells in Graves' hyperthyroidism and ophthalmopathy. TCRdb independently ran MiXCR on the multiplex PCR reads; one entry per CDR3 protein. The profile shows hundreds of thousands of distinct CDR3 sequences, roughly 13% of them singletons. The sequencing sample was made of blood. The receptors here all came from a woman between 40 and 50 years old with Graves' ophthalmopathy. Each CDR3 is given with its conserved first and last residue. The order of the fields is clone size, J gene, V gene, D gene, CDR3 DNA, CDR3 protein. A D gene is named only where the DNA matches it firmly. Size is stated for part of the rows, as once, few or many counts, or as a class when the clone is expanded.

clone_size: many; j_call: TRBJ2-1; v_call: TRBV30; d_call: -; cdr3_nt: TGTGCCTGGAGCAGTGCACAGGGTGAGCAGTTCTTC; cdr3_aa: CAWSSAQGEQFF
clone_size: many; j_call: TRBJ1-2; v_call: TRBV7-2; d_call: TRBD1; cdr3_nt: TGTGCCAGCAGCAGAGCGACAGGGAAAACTAACTATGGCTACACCTTC; cdr3_aa: CASSRATGKTNYGYTF
clone_size: many; j_call: TRBJ1-2; v_call: TRBV6-1; d_call: -; cdr3_nt: TGTGCCAGCAGACCACGGGGGGCCTATGGCTACACCTTC; cdr3_aa: CASRPRGAYGYTF
clone_size: -; j_call: TRBJ2-7; v_call: TRBV27; d_call: -; cdr3_nt: TGTGCCAGCATGGCCGGGCCCGAGCAGTACTTC; cdr3_aa: CASMAGPEQYF
clone_size: once; j_call: TRBJ2-2; v_call: TRBV11-2; d_call: -; cdr3_nt: TGTGCCAGCAGCTCACCGCAGGAGTCCCGCACCGGGGAGCTGTTTTTT; cdr3_aa: CASSSPQESRTGELFF
clone_size: many; j_call: TRBJ2-1; v_call: TRBV5-1; d_call: -; cdr3_nt: TGCGCCAGCAGCGGCGGACAGTCTCCCCACCTCCAGTTCTTC; cdr3_aa: CASSGGQSPHLQFF
clone_size: -; j_call: TRBJ1-1; v_call: TRBV28; d_call: TRBD1; cdr3_nt: TGTGCCAGCAGTTTGAGCCAGGGGGCTCTCACTGAAGCTTTCTTT; cdr3_aa: CASSLSQGALTEAFF
clone_size: many; j_call: TRBJ2-7; v_call: TRBV6-1; d_call: TRBD1; cdr3_nt: TGTGCCAGCAGTGCGTCGGACAGGGGGAACTCCTACGAGCAGTACTTC; cdr3_aa: CASSASDRGNSYEQYF
clone_size: many; j_call: TRBJ2-3; v_call: TRBV7-9; d_call: TRBD2; cdr3_nt: TGTGCCAGCAGGCGAAGCGGGAGTGAAGATACGCAGTATTTT; cdr3_aa: CASRRSGSEDTQYF
clone_size: -; j_call: TRBJ1-6; v_call: TRBV7-9; d_call: -; cdr3_nt: TGTGCCAGCAGGCACGTGGGCGATTCACCCCTCCACTTT; cdr3_aa: CASRHVGDSPLHF
clone_size: many; j_call: TRBJ2-5; v_call: TRBV29-1; d_call: TRBD2; cdr3_nt: TGCAGCGTTGAATGGACTAGCGGGAGGTTCCAGGAGACCCAGTACTTC; cdr3_aa: CSVEWTSGRFQETQYF
clone_size: many; j_call: TRBJ1-1; v_call: TRBV19; d_call: -; cdr3_nt: TGTGCCAGTAGTTCTCGTCTCGGAGGGGATGAAGCTTTCTTT; cdr3_aa: CASSSRLGGDEAFF
clone_size: many; j_call: TRBJ2-7; v_call: TRBV27; d_call: TRBD1; cdr3_nt: TGTGCCAGCAGGACAGGGGACAACGAGCAGTACTTC; cdr3_aa: CASRTGDNEQYF
clone_size: few; j_call: TRBJ2-5; v_call: TRBV20-1; d_call: -; cdr3_nt: TGCAGTGCTACCTGGGACGGACGAGAAGAGACCCAGTACTTC; cdr3_aa: CSATWDGREETQYF
clone_size: few; j_call: TRBJ2-1; v_call: TRBV19; d_call: -; cdr3_nt: TGTGCCAGTAGTATAAGGATATTTTTAGGCGGGACAAGACCCCGTTACAATGAGCAGTTCTTC; cdr3_aa: CASSIRIFLGGTRPRYNEQFF
clone_size: many; j_call: TRBJ2-1; v_call: TRBV6-1; d_call: -; cdr3_nt: TGTGCCAGCAGGGGACTTGTGGCATACAATGAGCAGTTCTTC; cdr3_aa: CASRGLVAYNEQFF
clone_size: many; j_call: TRBJ1-5; v_call: TRBV12-3/TRBV12-4; d_call: -; cdr3_nt: TGTGCCAGCAGTTTTTCCCAGGGAGGGGGCAATCAGCCCCAGCATTTT; cdr3_aa: CASSFSQGGGNQPQHF